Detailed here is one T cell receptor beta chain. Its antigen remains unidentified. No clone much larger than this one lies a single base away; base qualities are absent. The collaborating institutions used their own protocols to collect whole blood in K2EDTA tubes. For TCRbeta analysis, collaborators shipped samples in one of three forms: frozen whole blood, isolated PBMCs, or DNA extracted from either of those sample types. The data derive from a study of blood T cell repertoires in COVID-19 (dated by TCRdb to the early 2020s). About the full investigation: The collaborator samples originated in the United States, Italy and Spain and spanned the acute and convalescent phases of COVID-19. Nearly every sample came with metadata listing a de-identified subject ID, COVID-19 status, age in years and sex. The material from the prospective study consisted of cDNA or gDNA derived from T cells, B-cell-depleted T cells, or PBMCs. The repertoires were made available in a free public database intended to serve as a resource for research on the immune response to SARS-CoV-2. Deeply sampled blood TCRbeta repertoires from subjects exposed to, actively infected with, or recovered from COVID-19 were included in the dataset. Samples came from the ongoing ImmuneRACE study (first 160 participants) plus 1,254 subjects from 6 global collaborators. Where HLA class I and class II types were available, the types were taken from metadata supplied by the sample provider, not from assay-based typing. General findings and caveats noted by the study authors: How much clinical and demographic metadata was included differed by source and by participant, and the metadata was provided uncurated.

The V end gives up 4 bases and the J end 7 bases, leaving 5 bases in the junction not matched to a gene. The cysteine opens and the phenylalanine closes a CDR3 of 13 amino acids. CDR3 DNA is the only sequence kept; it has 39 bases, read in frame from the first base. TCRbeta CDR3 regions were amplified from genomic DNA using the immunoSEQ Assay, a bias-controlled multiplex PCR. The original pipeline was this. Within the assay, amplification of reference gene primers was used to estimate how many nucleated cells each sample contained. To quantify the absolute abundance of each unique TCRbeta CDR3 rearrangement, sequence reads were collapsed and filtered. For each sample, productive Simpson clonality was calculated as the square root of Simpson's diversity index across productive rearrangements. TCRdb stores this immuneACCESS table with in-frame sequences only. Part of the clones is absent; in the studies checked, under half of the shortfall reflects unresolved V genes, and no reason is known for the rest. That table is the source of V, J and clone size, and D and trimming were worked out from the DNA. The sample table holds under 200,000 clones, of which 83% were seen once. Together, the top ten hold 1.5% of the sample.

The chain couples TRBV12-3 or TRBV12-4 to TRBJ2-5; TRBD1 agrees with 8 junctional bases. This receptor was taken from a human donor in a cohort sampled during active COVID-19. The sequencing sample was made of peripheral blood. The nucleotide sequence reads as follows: TGTGCCAGCAGTTCCGGACAGGGACGGACCCAGTACTTC. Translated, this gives CASSSGQGRTQYF.